This T cell receptor beta chain was sequenced during a study of cytomegalovirus exposure and HLA in healthy donors. Study-wide results and caveats: According to an earlier analysis, most TCR beta V segments yielded productive rearrangements about 87% or about 30% of the time.

60 Vbeta and 13 Jbeta primers were used in PCR. Original analysis: In a later analysis, about 11 million of some 80 million unique beta chains occurred in at least two donors. TCRdb keeps only in-frame clones here, not all; method: immunoSEQ multiplex PCR. V, J and clone size derive from that table, while D and trimming were established from the DNA sequence. Of under 200,000 clones listed, approximately 84% are singletons. As to this clone: The target antigen is unknown.

There are 16 residues in the CDR3. Trimming pared 4 bases from V and 1 base from J, leaving 16 bases between. CDR1 and CDR2 (germline): SGDLS, YYNGEE. The chain has TRBV9 and TRBJ2-3, with a tentative D call TRBD2 (6 bases). The TCR sequence derives from a boy aged 10-17 years in good health and CMV-seronegative. The sample taken for sequencing was PBMCs. The CDR3 DNA reads TGTGCCAGCAGCCCACAACTACGCGGGGGCACAGATACGCAGTATTTT. This encodes CASSPQLRGGTDTQYF.